The present TCR beta chain was sequenced within a study of high-grade serous ovarian cancer treatment subgroups (dated by TCRdb to the early 2020s). With respect to the entire study: On average, each sample produced some 14,000 sequencing reads and several thousand unique TCR beta rearrangements. The study profiled TCR beta repertoires in high-grade serous ovarian cancer patients grouped by complete gross resection or neoadjuvant chemotherapy response under a laparoscopic triage algorithm. A cohort of 30 patients was included: some 10 with no residual disease after primary surgery (R0), some 10 who were excellent NACT responders, and some 10 who were poor NACT responders. In total there were around 99 samples, since every patient provided one primary tumor sample and two metastatic tumor samples.

General findings and caveats noted by the study authors: Repertoire similarity between tumors of the same patient ranged roughly 0.11 to 0.85, whereas almost no similarity was seen between different patients. TCR repertoire analyses were focused on CDR3, and CDR1 and CDR2 were not analyzed. TCR clonal relatedness showed a positive correlation with neoantigen level and a trend toward positive correlation with copy number variation and mutation load from whole-genome sequencing. Bulk tumor TCR sequencing lacked spatial information, limiting insight into HGSC tumor complexity and diversity.

The tumor samples were collected prior to definitive surgery or chemotherapy. Genomic DNA extraction was performed by the MD Anderson Biospecimen Extraction Resource, and TCR sequencing was carried out by the MD Anderson Cancer Genomics Laboratory. From the cysteine up to the phenylalanine, the CDR3 has a length of 16 residues. Just the 48-base CDR3 DNA is kept, in frame starting at base 1. The germline V gene (reference sequence) gives CDR1 as SGHKS and CDR2 as YYEKEE. V loses 0 bases, J loses 2 bases, and the germline ends lie 12 bases apart. On this clone: Its antigen remains unidentified. Per-base quality was not reported, and no clone a single base away is much larger than it.

The 90 to 95 tumor samples underwent high-throughput TCR profiling with ImmunoSEQ. Under the source paper's analysis protocol: Repertoire diversity metrics included richness (unique productive sequences), clonality, evenness and relatedness; Bhattacharyya coefficient assessed similarity between samples. A sensitivity analysis that removed TCRs with fewer than two reads produced consistent conclusions. The source is immuneACCESS, and TCRdb retained only in-frame sequences with V and J called. Part of the clones is not carried over; for the studies checked, unresolved V genes explain less than half of this, and the remainder is unexplained. From that table come the V and J calls and clone size; the DNA was used to work out D and trimming. Across this sample there are a few thousand clones, with 70% to 80% seen only once. About 20% of the sample is taken by the ten largest.

This sequence was found in a human donor with high-grade serous ovarian cancer. The sequence links TRBV5-5 to TRBJ1-3; the D gene assignment is ambiguous. Sequencing was performed on tumor tissue. The CDR3 protein sequence reads: CASSLAEWLAGNTIYF. The DNA sequence is TGTGCCAGCAGCTTGGCCGAGTGGCTAGCTGGAAACACCATATATTTT.